The TCR beta chain under discussion was sequenced for a study of blood T cells in healthy people across ages. A second PCR, run for about 6 to 11 cycles, used a sample-barcoded 5' primer plus a J-beta primer mix. TCRdb processed the 5' RACE reads anew with MiXCR; each CDR3 protein has one entry. The data hold 630,000 or so distinct CDR3 sequences, with under 30% observed a single time. The CDR3 has 12 amino acids. Germline loops: CDR1 DFQATT, CDR2 SNEGSKA (reference sequence). Healthy individuals of Caucasian origin from Russia, aged 6 to 90, served as donors. Staff drew approximately 9.1 milliliters of peripheral blood from each donor. The total RNA that was extracted per sample amounted to at least 5.5 micrograms.

The chain couples TRBV20-1 to TRBJ2-7; D not resolved. The DNA end favors TRBJ2-5, so the J call may be wrong. The sequence was obtained from an elderly woman in good health. The sample comprised blood. The DNA of the CDR3 is TGCAGTGCTAGAGACCAAGGGGAGACCCAGTACTTC. It yields the protein CSARDQGETQYF.